This T cell receptor beta chain was identified in a study of blood T cell repertoires in COVID-19. Study as a whole: COVID-19 samples from acute and convalescent phases originated in the United States, Italy and Spain. The analysed material was cDNA or gDNA that came from T cells, B-cell-depleted T cells, or PBMCs.

Some clones are missing from TCRdb's copy, which holds only in-frame ones; the method was immunoSEQ multiplex PCR. The profile shows about 200,000 clones, approximately 87% of them singletons. This clone was counted between two and nine times. From germline, CDR1 is LNHDA and CDR2 SQIVND (reference sequence). This CDR3 has 16 amino acids. The J segment lost 4 bases and the V segment lost 5 bases, leaving 10 bases of the junction unmatched. Sequencing was performed on peripheral blood. The chain recombines TRBV19 with TRBJ1-5; TRBD1 matches 8 bases. The receptor was derived from a woman in her 70s with acute or convalescent COVID-19. CDR3 residues: CASSLMTGALNQPQHF. The CDR3 nucleotides read TGTGCCAGTAGTTTGATGACAGGGGCCCTAAATCAGCCCCAGCATTTT.